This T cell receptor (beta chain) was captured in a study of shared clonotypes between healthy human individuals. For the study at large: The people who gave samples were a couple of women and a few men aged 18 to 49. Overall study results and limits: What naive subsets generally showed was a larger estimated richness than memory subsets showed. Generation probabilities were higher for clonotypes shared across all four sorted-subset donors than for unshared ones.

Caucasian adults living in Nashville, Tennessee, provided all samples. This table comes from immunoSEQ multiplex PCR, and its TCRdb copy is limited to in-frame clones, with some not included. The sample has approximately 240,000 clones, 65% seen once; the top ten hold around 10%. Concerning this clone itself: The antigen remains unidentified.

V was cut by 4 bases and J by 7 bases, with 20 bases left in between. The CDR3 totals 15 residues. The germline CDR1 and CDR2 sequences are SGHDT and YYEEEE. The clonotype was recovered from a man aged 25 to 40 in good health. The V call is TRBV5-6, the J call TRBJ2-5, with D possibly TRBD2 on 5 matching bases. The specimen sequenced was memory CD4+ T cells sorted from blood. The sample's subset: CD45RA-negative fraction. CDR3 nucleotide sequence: TGTGCCAGCAGCGATTGGGCGATTCAACGGGGGACCCAGTACTTC. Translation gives CASSDWAIQRGTQYF.